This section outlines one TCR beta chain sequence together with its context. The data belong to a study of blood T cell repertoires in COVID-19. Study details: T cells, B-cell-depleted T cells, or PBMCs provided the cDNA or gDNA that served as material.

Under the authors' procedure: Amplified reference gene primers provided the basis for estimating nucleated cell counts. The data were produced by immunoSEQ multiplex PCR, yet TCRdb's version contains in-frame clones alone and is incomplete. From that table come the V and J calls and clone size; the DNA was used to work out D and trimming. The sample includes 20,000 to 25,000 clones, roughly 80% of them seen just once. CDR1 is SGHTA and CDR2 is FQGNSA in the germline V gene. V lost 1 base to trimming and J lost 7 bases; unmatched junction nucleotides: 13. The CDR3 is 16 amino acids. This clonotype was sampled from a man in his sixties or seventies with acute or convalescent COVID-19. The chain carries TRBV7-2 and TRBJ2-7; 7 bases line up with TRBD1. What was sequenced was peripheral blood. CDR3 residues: CASSLEIGGRPREQYF. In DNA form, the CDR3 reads TGTGCCAGCAGCTTAGAAATAGGGGGCAGGCCGCGAGAGCAGTACTTC.